The 17 T cell receptor beta chains given below trace back to one sample, sequenced in a study of OX40 agonist ivuxolimab in advanced cancers. Generated by immunoSEQ multiplex PCR, the TCRdb table keeps only in-frame clones and is missing some. Of about 130,000 clones in the sample, around 93% were seen once. The source material was CD4+ or CD8+ T cells sorted from blood, sampled in a trial of the OX40 agonist ivuxolimab. These receptors came from an adult with an advanced solid tumor such as melanoma, head and neck, liver or kidney cancer.

This sequence joins TRBV5-8 and TRBJ1-4; a possible D gene is TRBD1 (5 bases). The CDR3 has 15 amino acids. The V and J ends lost 0 bases and 5 bases respectively, with 11 bases between them. Germline CDR1 reads SGHTS; CDR2 reads YDEGEE. CDR3 loop: CASSLGGLGNEKLFF. DNA of the CDR3: TGTGCCAGCAGCTTGGGGGGACTGGGGAATGAAAAACTGTTTTTT.

The chain is built from TRBV5-1 and TRBJ1-5, with D perhaps matching TRBD1 (6 bases). Between the trimmed V and J ends, which lost 4 bases and 7 bases, there was a span of 18 bases. CDR3 length: 15 residues. In germline, CDR1 is SGHRS, CDR2 YFSETQ. The CDR3 coding sequence is TGCGCCAGCAGCCCAACAACAGGGTCGGGGCAGCCCCAGCATTTT. It translates to CASSPTTGSGQPQHF. The whole variable domain, filled in from reference TRBV5-1 and TRBJ1-5, reads KAGVTQTPRYLIKTRGQQVTLSCSPISGHRSVSWYQQTPGQGLQFLFEYFSETQRNKGNFPGRFSGRQFSNSRSEMNVSTLELGDSALYLCASSPTTGSGQPQHFGDGTRLSIL.

This clone was picked up one time. The V call is TRBV19, the J call TRBJ2-1; 7 nucleotides match TRBD2. The CDR3 contains 17 residues. CDR1 is LNHDA and CDR2 is SQIVND in the germline V gene (reference sequence). With 6 bases clipped from V and 4 bases from J, the junction kept 15 bases outside the gene matches. The CDR3 region has the DNA TGTGCCAGTAGACCCCTCGAGGGAATCGGGAGGTACAATGAGCAGTTCTTC. As protein: CASRPLEGIGRYNEQFF.

This sequence joins TRBV10-3 and TRBJ2-1; 13 positions agree with TRBD2. The CDR3 consists of 18 residues. CDR1 and CDR2 (germline): ENHRY, SYGVKD. With 0 bases clipped from V and 9 bases from J, the junction kept 11 bases outside the gene matches. The CDR3 region is CAISESGRTSGSWSEQFF. The CDR3 nucleotides read TGTGCCATCAGTGAGTCAGGGCGGACTAGCGGGAGCTGGAGTGAGCAGTTCTTC.

This chain joins TRBV6-5 and TRBJ2-5, with D hard to call. V was shortened by 0 bases and J by 5 bases, with 10 bases between the two germline ends. CDR3 size: 14 residues. From germline, CDR1 is MNHEY and CDR2 SVGAGI. The CDR3 nucleotides read TGTGCCAGCAGTTACTCTTACTTTGTGGAGACCCAGTACTTC. Translating it yields CASSYSYFVETQYF.

The J gene is TRBJ2-2, the V gene TRBV6-5, with a weak D call TRBD2 (6 bases). This CDR3 comprises 14 residues. Per germline, CDR1 MNHEY and CDR2 SVGAGI. V lost 4 bases and J 5 bases, leaving 11 bases between the germline ends. DNA of the CDR3: TGTGCCAGCAGTTTAAACGCGGGGACCGGGGAGCTGTTTTTT. Its protein is CASSLNAGTGELFF.

This sequence joins TRBV19 and TRBJ2-2, with D perhaps TRBD1 (6 bases). Trimming removed 3 bases from V and 4 bases from J, with 12 bases in between. Germline CDR1 reads LNHDA; CDR2 reads SQIVND (reference sequence). This CDR3 region has 15 residues. This CDR3 reads CASSIKGGLTGELFF. CDR3 DNA: TGTGCCAGTAGTATTAAAGGGGGTCTCACCGGGGAGCTGTTTTTT.

The chain combines TRBV6-1 with TRBJ2-3, with D possibly matching TRBD1 (7 bases). Germline loops: CDR1 MNHNS, CDR2 SASEGT. Trimming removed 8 bases from V and 6 bases from J, with 15 bases in between. This CDR3 spans 13 amino acids. CDR3 loop: CASEKGAGDTQYF. The CDR3 DNA is TGTGCCAGCGAAAAGGGGGCGGGGGATACGCAGTATTTT.

This chain connects TRBV28 to TRBJ2-7; the match to TRBD1 covers 11 bases. Trimming cost V 5 bases and J 4 bases; bases outside gene matches: 10. CDR1 and CDR2 from the germline V gene are MDHEN and SYDVKM. The CDR3 consists of 16 residues. The CDR3 DNA reads as TGTGCCAGCAGTGCCCCCGGACAGGGGGCATCGTACGAGCAGTACTTC. Amino acid sequence: CASSAPGQGASYEQYF.

The chain links TRBV19 to TRBJ2-7; 10 nucleotides align to TRBD2. This CDR3 spans 16 amino acids. The ends lost 1 base at V and 6 bases at J; junction bases unmatched: 9. Germline V gene sequence: CDR1 LNHDA, CDR2 SQIVND (reference sequence). This CDR3 is CASSIAAGGSGLEQYF. The CDR3 nucleotides read TGTGCCAGTAGTATAGCAGCGGGAGGGTCCGGGCTCGAGCAGTACTTC.

The rearrangement uses TRBV4-1 and TRBJ1-1, with D tentatively TRBD1 (6 bases). The V end lost 3 bases, the J end lost 6 bases, and 17 bases lay between the germline ends. Germline values: CDR1 MGHRA, CDR2 YSYEKL. CDR3 size: 15 residues. The CDR3 here is CASSHPQGLSAEAFF. Written as DNA, the CDR3 is TGCGCCAGCAGCCACCCACAGGGATTGAGTGCTGAAGCTTTCTTT.

The rearrangement joins TRBV5-1 to TRBJ2-3; TRBD2 is a possible D gene (6 bases). Per germline, CDR1 SGHRS and CDR2 YFSETQ. Trimming pared 4 bases from V and 1 base from J, leaving 13 bases between. The CDR3 length is 15 residues. This CDR3 reads CASSRPERGTDTQYF. In nucleotides, the CDR3 is TGCGCCAGCAGCCGGCCCGAGCGGGGCACAGATACGCAGTATTTT.

This chain joins TRBV19 and TRBJ1-5; no reliable D call. Looked up from germline, CDR1 is LNHDA and CDR2 is SQIVND (reference sequence). The V end lost 7 bases, the J end lost 2 bases, and 9 bases lay between the germline ends. CDR3 length: 13 residues. CDR3: CASNGRGNQPQHF. The CDR3, as DNA: TGTGCCAGTAACGGTAGAGGCAATCAGCCCCAGCATTTT. The variable domain in full, with the rest retrieved from reference TRBV19 and TRBJ1-5, is DGGITQSPKYLFRKEGQNVTLSCEQNLNHDAMYWYRQDPGQGLRLIYYSQIVNDFQKGDIAEGYSVSREKKESFPLTVTSAQKNPTAFYLCASNGRGNQPQHFGDGTRLSIL.

V is TRBV5-1 and J is TRBJ1-5; 7 bases are shared with TRBD1. The CDR3 runs to 15 residues. With 5 bases clipped from V and 7 bases from J, the junction kept 12 bases outside the gene matches. Germline V gene sequence: CDR1 SGHRS, CDR2 YFSETQ. In nucleotides, the CDR3 is TGCGCCAGCAGACTCACAGGGGCTACCGGGCAGCCCCAGCATTTT. It translates to CASRLTGATGQPQHF.

This clone was detected only once. The genes are TRBV27 and TRBJ2-3, with a possible D match to TRBD2 (5 bases). The V end lost 6 bases, the J end lost 3 bases, and 19 bases lay between the germline ends. Germline CDR1 is MNHEY and CDR2 is SMNVEV (reference sequence). The CDR3 covers 16 residues. The CDR3 bases are TGTGCCAGCAGCCTGTCTAGCTCCAAAGGTACAGATACGCAGTATTTT. This translates into CASSLSSSKGTDTQYF.

This chain uses TRBV5-1 with TRBJ1-2; 7 bases agree with TRBD1. The V gene's germline CDR1 is SGHRS and CDR2 YFSETQ. The CDR3 covers 14 residues. With 3 bases clipped from V and 6 bases from J, the junction kept 8 bases outside the gene matches. The CDR3 sequence: CASSSDRAWDGYTF. The DNA of the CDR3 is TGCGCCAGCAGCTCCGACAGGGCCTGGGATGGCTACACCTTC.

V is TRBV20-1 and J is TRBJ2-7, with 8 bases that match TRBD2. Germline V lookup: CDR1 DFQATT, CDR2 SNEGSKA (reference sequence). The CDR3 is made up of 11 amino acids. CDR3 DNA: TGCAGACCCGGGACTAGTCGCGAGCAGTACTTC. Protein: CRPGTSREQYF.